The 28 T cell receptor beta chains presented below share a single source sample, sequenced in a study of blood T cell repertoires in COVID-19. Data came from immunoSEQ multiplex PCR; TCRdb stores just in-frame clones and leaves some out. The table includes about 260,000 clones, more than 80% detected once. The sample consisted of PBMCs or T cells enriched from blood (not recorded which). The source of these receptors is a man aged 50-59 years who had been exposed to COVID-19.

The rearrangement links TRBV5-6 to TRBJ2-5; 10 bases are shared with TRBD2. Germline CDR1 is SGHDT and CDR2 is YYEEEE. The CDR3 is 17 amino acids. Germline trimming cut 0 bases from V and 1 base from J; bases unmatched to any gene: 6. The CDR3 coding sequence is TGTGCCAGCAGCTTGGCCCAAGCGGGGGGGATCCAAGAGACCCAGTACTTC. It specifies CASSLAQAGGIQETQYF.

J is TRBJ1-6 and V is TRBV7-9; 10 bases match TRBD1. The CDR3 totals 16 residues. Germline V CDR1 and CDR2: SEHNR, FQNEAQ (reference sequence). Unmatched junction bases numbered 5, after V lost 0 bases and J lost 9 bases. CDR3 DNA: TGTGCCAGCAGCTTAGCGATGGGACAGGGGACTTCACCCCTCCACTTT. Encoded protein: CASSLAMGQGTSPLHF.

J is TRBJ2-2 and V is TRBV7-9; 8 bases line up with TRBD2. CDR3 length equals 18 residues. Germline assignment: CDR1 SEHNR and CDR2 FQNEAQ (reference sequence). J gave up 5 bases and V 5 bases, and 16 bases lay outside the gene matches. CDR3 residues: CASSPPIGSGIGTGELFF. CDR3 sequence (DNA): TGTGCCAGCAGCCCCCCGATAGGTAGCGGGATAGGAACCGGGGAGCTGTTTTTT.

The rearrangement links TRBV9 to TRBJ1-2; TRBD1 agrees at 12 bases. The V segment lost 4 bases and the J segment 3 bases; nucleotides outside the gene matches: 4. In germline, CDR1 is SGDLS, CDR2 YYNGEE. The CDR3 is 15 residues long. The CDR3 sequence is CASSPGTGGDYGYTF. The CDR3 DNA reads TGTGCCAGCAGCCCAGGGACAGGGGGCGACTATGGCTACACCTTC.

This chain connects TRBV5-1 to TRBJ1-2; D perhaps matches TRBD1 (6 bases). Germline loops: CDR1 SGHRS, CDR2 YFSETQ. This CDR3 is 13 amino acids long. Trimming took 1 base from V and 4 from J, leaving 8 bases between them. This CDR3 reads CASSLQGPYGYTF. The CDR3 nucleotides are TGCGCCAGCAGCTTGCAGGGGCCCTATGGCTACACCTTC.

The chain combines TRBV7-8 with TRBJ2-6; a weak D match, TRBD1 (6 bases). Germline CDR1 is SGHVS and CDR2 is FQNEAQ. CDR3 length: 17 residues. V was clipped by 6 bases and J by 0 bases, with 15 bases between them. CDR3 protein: CASRRAGTLSGANVLTF. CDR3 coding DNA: TGTGCCAGCAGACGAGCCGGGACACTCTCTGGGGCCAACGTCCTGACTTTC.

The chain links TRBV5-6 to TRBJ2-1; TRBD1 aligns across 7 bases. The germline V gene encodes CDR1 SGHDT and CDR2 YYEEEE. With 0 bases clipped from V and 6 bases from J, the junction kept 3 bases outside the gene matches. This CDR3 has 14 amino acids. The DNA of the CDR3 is TGTGCCAGCAGCTTGGAGACAGGGCCCAATGAGCAGTTCTTC. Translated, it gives CASSLETGPNEQFF.

CDR3 coding DNA: TGTGCCAGCAGCTTAACTCGTTATCGCTCCTATAATTCACCCCTCCACTTT. It translates to CASSLTRYRSYNSPLHF. The gene calls are TRBV11-2 and TRBJ1-6; D is ambiguous. V dropped 2 bases and J dropped 0 bases, with 11 bases sitting between them. The CDR3 is made up of 17 amino acids. The germline CDR1 and CDR2 sequences are SGHAT and FQNNGV.

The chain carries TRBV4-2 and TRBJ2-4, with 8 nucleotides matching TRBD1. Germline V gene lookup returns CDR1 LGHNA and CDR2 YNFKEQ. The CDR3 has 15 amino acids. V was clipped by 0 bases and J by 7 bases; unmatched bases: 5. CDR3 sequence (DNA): TGTGCCAGCAGCCAAGATAAGACAGGGGAGAACATTCAGTACTTC. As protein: CASSQDKTGENIQYF.

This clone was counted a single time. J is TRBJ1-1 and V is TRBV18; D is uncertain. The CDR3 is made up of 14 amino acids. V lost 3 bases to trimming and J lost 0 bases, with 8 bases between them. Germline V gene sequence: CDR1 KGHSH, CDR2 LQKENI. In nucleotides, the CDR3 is TGTGCCAGCTCACCCGTTCCTCTGAACACTGAAGCTTTCTTT. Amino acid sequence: CASSPVPLNTEAFF.

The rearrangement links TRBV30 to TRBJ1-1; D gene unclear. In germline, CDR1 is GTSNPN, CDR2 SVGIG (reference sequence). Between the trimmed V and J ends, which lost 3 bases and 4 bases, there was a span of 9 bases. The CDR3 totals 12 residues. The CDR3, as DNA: TGTGCCTGGAGACGGGAGGTCACTGAAGCTTTCTTT. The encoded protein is CAWRREVTEAFF.

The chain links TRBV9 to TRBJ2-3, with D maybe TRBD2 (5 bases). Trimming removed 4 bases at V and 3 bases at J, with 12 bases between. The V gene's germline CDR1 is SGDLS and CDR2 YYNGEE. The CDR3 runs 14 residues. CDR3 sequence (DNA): TGTGCCAGCAGCCCCAATTCGGGGACAGATACGCAGTATTTT. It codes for CASSPNSGTDTQYF.

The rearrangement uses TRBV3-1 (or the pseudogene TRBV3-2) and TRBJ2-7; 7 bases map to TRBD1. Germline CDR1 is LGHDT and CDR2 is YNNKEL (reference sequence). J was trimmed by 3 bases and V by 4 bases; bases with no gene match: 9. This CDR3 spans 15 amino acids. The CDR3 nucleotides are TGTGCCAGCAGCCGCCAGCTAGGGGACAGCTACGAGCAGTACTTC. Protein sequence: CASSRQLGDSYEQYF.

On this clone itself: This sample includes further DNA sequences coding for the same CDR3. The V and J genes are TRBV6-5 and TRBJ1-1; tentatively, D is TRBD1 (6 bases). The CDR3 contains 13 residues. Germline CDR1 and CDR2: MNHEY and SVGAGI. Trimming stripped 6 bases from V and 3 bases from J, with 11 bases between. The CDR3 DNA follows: TGTGCCAGCAGCCAAACAGGGTACACTGAAGCTTTCTTT. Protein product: CASSQTGYTEAFF.

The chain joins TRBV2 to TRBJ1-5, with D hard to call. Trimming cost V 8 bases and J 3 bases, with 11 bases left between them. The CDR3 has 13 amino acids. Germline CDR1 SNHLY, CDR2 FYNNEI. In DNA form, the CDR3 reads TGTGCCAGCGGAGGGAAAGTCAATCAGCCCCAGCATTTT. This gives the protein CASGGKVNQPQHF.

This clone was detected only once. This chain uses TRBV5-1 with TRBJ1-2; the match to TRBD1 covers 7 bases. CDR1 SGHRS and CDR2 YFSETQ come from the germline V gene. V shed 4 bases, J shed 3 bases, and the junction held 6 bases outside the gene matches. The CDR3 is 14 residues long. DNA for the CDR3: TGCGCCAGCAGCCCAGGGACAGCGTACTATGGCTACACCTTC. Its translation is CASSPGTAYYGYTF.

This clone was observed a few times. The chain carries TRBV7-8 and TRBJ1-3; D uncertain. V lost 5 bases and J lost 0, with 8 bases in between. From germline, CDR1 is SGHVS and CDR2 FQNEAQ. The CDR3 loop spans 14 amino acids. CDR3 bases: TGTGCCAGCAGCCGCCTACTCTCTGGAAACACCATATATTTT. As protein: CASSRLLSGNTIYF.

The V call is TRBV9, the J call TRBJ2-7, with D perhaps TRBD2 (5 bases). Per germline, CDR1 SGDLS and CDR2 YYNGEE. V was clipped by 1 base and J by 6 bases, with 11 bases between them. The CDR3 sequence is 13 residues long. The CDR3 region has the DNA TGTGCCAGCAGCGTACGGCTAGCTTCCGAGCAGTACTTC. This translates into CASSVRLASEQYF.

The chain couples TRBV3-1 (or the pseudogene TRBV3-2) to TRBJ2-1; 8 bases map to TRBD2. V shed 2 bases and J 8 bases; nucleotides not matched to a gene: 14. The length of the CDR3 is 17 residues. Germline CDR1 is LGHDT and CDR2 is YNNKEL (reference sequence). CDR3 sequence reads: CASSQRLPSGSGDEQFF. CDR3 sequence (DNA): TGTGCCAGCAGCCAACGGCTGCCCAGCGGGAGCGGTGATGAGCAGTTCTTC.

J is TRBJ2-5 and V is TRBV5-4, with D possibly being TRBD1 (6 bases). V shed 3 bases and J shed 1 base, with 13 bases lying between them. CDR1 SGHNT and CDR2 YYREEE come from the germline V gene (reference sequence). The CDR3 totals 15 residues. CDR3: CASSSENRVQETQYF. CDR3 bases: TGTGCCAGCAGCTCGGAAAACAGGGTCCAAGAGACCCAGTACTTC.

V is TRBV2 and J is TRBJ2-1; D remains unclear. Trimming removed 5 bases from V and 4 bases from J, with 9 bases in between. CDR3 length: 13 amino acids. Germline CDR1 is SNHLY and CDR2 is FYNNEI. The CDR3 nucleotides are TGTGCCAGCAGTCCCGTCAGTTACAATGAGCAGTTCTTC. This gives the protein CASSPVSYNEQFF.

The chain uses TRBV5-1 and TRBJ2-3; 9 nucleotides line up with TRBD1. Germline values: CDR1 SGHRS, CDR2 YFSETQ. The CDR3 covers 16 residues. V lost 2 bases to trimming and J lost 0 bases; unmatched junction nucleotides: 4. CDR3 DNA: TGCGCCAGCAGCTTATGGGGACAGGGCAGCACAGATACGCAGTATTTT. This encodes CASSLWGQGSTDTQYF. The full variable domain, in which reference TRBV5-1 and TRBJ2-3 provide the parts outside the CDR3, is KAGVTQTPRYLIKTRGQQVTLSCSPISGHRSVSWYQQTPGQGLQFLFEYFSETQRNKGNFPGRFSGRQFSNSRSEMNVSTLELGDSALYLCASSLWGQGSTDTQYFGPGTRLTVL.

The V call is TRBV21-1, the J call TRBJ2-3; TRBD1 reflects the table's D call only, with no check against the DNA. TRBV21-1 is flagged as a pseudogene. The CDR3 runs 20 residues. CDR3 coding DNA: TGTGCCAGCATTCGGGCGACAGGGTATTTGGCGATATCTAGCACAGATACGCAGTATTTT. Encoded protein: CASIRATGYLAISSTDTQYF.

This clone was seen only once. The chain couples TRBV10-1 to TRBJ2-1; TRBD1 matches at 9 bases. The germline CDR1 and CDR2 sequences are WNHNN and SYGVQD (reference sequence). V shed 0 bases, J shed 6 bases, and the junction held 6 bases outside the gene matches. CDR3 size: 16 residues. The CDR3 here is CASSESRGQGSNEQFF. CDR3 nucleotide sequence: TGCGCCAGCAGTGAGTCGAGGGGACAGGGATCCAATGAGCAGTTCTTC.

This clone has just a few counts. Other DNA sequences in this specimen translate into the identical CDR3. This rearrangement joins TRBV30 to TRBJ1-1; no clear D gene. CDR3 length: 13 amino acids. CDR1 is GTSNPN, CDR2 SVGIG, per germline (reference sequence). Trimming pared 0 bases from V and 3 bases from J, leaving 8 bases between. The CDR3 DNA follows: TGTGCCTGGAGTGTGGGAGGTGACACTGAAGCTTTCTTT. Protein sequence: CAWSVGGDTEAFF.

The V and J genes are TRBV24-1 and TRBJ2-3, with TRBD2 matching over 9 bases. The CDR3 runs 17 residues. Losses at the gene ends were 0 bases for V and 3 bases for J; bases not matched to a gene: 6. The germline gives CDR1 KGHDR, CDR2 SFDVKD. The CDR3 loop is CATSDLTSGRLTDTQYF. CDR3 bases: TGTGCCACCAGTGATTTGACTAGCGGGCGGTTGACAGATACGCAGTATTTT.

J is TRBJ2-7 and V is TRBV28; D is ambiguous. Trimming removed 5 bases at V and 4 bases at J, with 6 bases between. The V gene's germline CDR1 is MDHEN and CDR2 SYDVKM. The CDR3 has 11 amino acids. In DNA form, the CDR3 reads TGTGCCAGCAGTAACATTTACGAGCAGTACGTC. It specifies CASSNIYEQYV.

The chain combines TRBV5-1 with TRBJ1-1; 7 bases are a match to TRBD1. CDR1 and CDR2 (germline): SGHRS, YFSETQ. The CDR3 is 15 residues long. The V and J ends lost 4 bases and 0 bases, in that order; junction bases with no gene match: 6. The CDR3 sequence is CASSPTGIMNTEAFF. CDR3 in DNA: TGCGCCAGCAGCCCGACAGGGATCATGAACACTGAAGCTTTCTTT. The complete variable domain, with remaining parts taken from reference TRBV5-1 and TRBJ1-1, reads KAGVTQTPRYLIKTRGQQVTLSCSPISGHRSVSWYQQTPGQGLQFLFEYFSETQRNKGNFPGRFSGRQFSNSRSEMNVSTLELGDSALYLCASSPTGIMNTEAFFGQGTRLTVV.